This T cell receptor (beta chain) emerged from a study of Ad26.COV2.S vaccination and SARS-CoV-2 variants. There are 15 residues in the CDR3. Per the germline V gene, CDR1 is LGHNA and CDR2 is YNFKEQ. V was cut by 1 base and J by 3 bases, with 13 bases left in between. Treatment indicated: some 20 received Ad26.COV2.S at low or high dose, single or two shots; 5 received placebo; per-sample allocation not given. Sampling happened 63 days after the first vaccine or placebo injection. The protocol was immunoSEQ multiplex PCR, while the TCRdb copy is restricted to in-frame clones and leaves out a portion. The sample carries about 400,000 clones, over 75% recorded once.

The receptor was derived from a person aged 18 to 65 who received the Ad26.COV2.S COVID-19 vaccine or a placebo. J is TRBJ2-7 and V is TRBV4-2; a possible D gene is TRBD2 (6 bases). Sequences were derived from peripheral blood, sampled in a trial of Ad26.COV2.S vaccine versus placebo. DNA of the CDR3: TGTGCCAGCAGCCAAGGACTAGGGGTGGACTACGAGCAGTACTTC. Its translation is CASSQGLGVDYEQYF.